This T cell receptor beta chain was recorded in a study of blood T cell repertoires in COVID-19. Across the whole study: Donors in the United States, Italy and Spain gave samples during acute or convalescent COVID-19. T cells, B-cell-depleted T cells, or PBMCs supplied cDNA or gDNA.

Germline CDR1 SGHAT, CDR2 FQNNGV. The CDR3 contains 12 residues. The ends were cut back, 1 base at V and 10 bases at J, with 10 bases in the middle. The authors' processing: Amplification from reference gene primers served as the basis for estimated nucleated cell counts. Clones were read by immunoSEQ multiplex PCR, and TCRdb kept only the in-frame ones, dropping some. That table supplies the V and J calls and clone size; D and trimming were determined from the DNA. This sample carries 100,000 to 130,000 clones, about four fifths of them seen once, and the ten largest clones take about 3.8%. The clonotype was recovered from a woman aged 65 to 85 with acute or convalescent COVID-19. The V and J genes are TRBV11-2 and TRBJ1-2; perhaps TRBD1 as D (5 bases). The sequenced sample consisted of peripheral blood. CDR3 sequence (DNA): TGTGCCAGCAGCTTAGTGGGGCAGGCCTACACCTTC. Its translation is CASSLVGQAYTF.